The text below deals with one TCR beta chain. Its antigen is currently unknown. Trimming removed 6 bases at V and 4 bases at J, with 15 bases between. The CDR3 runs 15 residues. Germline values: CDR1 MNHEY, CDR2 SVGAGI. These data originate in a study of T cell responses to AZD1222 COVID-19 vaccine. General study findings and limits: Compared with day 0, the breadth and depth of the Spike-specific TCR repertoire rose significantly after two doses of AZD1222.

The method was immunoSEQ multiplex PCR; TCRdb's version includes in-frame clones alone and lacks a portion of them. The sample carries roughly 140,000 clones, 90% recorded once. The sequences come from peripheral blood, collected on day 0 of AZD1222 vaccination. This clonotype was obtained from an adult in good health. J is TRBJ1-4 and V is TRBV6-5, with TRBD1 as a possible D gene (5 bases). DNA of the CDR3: TGTGCCAGCAGCACGGGAGGGGCCATTAATGAAAAACTGTTTTTT. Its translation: CASSTGGAINEKLFF.